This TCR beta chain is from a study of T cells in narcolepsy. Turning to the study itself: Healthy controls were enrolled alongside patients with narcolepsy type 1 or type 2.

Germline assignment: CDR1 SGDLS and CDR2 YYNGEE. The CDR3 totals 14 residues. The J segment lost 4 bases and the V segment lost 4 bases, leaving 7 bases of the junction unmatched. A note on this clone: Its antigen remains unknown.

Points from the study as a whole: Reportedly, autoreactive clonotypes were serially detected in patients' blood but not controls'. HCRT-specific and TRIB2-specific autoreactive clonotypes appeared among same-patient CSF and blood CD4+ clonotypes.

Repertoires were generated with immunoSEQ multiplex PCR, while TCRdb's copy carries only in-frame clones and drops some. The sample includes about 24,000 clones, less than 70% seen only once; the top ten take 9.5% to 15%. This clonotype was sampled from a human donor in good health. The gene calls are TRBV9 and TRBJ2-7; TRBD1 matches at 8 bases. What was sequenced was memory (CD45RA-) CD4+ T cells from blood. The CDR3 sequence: CASSKPGQEYEQYF. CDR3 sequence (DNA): TGTGCCAGCAGCAAACCGGGACAGGAGTACGAGCAGTACTTC.